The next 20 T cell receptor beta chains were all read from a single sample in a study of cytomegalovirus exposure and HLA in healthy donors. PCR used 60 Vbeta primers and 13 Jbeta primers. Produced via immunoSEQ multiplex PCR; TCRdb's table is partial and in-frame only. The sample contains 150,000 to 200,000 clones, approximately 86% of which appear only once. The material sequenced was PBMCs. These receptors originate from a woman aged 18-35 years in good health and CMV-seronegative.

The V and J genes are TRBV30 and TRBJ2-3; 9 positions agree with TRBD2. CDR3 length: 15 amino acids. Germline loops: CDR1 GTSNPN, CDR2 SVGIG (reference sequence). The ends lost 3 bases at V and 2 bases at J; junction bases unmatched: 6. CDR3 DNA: TGTGCCTGGAGCCTCGGACTAGCGTACACAGATACGCAGTATTTT. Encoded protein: CAWSLGLAYTDTQYF. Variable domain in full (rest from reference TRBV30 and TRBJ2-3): SQTIHQWPATLVQPVGSPLSLECTVEGTSNPNLYWYRQAAGRGLQLLFYSVGIGQISSEVPQNLSASRPQDRQFILSSKKLLLSDSGFYLCAWSLGLAYTDTQYFGPGTRLTVL.

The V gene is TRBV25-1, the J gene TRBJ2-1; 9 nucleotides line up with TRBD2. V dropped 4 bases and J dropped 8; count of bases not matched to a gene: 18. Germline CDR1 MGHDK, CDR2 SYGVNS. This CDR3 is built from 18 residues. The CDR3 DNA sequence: TGTGCCAGCAGTGTGAATGGGAGACTTCGCGGGGGGGCATATGAGCAGTTCTTC. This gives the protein CASSVNGRLRGGAYEQFF.

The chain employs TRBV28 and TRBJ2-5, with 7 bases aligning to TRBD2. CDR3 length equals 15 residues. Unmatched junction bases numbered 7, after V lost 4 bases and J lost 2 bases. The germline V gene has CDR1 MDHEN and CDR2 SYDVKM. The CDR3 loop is CASSSHSGTQETQYF. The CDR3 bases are TGTGCCAGCAGTTCCCACAGCGGGACGCAAGAGACCCAGTACTTC.

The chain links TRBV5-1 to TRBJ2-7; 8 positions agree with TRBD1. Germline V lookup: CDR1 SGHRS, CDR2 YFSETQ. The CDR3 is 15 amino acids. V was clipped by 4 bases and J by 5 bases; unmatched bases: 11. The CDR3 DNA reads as TGCGCCAGCAGCCCCGGGACAGGTCTTTCCCACGAGCAGTACTTC. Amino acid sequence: CASSPGTGLSHEQYF.

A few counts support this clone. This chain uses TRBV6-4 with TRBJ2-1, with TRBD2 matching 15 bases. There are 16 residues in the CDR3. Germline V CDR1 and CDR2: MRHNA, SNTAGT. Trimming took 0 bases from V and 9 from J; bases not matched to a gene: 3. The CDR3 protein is CASSDSPGLAGGEQFF. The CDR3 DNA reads TGTGCCAGCAGTGACTCCCCGGGACTAGCGGGAGGTGAGCAGTTCTTC.

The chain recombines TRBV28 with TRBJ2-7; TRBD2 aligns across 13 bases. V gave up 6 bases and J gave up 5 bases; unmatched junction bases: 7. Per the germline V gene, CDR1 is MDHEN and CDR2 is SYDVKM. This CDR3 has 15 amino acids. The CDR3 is CASRTSGRAAHEQYF. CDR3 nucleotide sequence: TGTGCCAGCAGAACTAGCGGGAGGGCTGCCCACGAGCAGTACTTC. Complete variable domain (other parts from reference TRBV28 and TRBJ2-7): DVKVTQSSRYLVKRTGEKVFLECVQDMDHENMFWYRQDPGLGLRLIYFSYDVKMKEKGDIPEGYSVSREKKERFSLILESASTNQTSMYLCASRTSGRAAHEQYFGPGTRLTVT.

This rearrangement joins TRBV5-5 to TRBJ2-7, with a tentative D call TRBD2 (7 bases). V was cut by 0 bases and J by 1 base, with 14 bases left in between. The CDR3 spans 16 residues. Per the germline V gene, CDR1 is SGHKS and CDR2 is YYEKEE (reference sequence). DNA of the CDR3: TGTGCCAGCAGCTTGGAGGGGGGGAGATTTTCCTACGAGCAGTACTTC. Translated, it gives CASSLEGGRFSYEQYF. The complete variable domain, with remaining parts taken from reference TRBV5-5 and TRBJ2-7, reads DAGVTQSPTHLIKTRGQQVTLRCSPISGHKSVSWYQQVLGQGPQFIFQYYEKEERGRGNFPDRFSARQFPNYSSELNVNALLLGDSALYLCASSLEGGRFSYEQYFGPGTRLTVT.

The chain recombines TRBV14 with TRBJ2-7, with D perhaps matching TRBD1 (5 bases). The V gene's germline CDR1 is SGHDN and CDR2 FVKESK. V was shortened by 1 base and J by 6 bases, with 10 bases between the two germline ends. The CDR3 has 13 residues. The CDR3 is CASSQGQKAEQYF. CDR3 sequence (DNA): TGTGCCAGCAGCCAAGGACAGAAAGCCGAGCAGTACTTC.

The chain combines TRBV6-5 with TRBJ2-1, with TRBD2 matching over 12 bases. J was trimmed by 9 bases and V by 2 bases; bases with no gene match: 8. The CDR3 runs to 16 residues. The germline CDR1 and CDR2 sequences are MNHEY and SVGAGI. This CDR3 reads CASSYEGLAGYGEQFF. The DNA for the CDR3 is TGTGCCAGCAGTTACGAAGGACTAGCGGGATATGGTGAGCAGTTCTTC.

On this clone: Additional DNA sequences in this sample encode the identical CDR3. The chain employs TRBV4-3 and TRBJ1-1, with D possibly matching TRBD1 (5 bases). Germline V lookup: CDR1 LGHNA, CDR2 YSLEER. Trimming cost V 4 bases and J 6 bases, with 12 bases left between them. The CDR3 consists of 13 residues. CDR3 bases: TGCGCCAGCAGCCTTGCCCAAGGGGCTGAAGCTTTCTTT. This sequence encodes CASSLAQGAEAFF.

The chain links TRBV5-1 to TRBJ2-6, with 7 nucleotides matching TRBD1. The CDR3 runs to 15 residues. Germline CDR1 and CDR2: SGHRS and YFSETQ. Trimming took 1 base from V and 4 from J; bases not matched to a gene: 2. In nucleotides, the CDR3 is TGCGCCAGCAGCTTGACAGGGGCAGGGGCCAACGTCCTGACTTTC. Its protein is CASSLTGAGANVLTF.

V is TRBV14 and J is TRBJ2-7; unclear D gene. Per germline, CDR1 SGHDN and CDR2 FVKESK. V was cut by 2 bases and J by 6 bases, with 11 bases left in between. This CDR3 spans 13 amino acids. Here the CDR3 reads CASSQSIGSEQYF. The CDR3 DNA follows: TGTGCCAGCAGCCAATCAATCGGGTCCGAGCAGTACTTC.

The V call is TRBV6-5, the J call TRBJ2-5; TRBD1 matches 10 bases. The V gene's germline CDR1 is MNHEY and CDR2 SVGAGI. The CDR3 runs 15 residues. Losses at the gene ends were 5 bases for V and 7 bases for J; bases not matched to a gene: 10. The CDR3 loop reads CASSQGQGPMRTQYF. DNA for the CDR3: TGTGCCAGCAGTCAGGGACAGGGGCCGATGCGGACCCAGTACTTC.

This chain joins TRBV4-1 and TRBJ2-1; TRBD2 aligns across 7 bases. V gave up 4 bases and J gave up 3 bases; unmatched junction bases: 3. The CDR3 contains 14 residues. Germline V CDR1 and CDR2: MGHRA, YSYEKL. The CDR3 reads CASSPGGFYNEQFF. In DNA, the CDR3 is TGCGCCAGCAGCCCCGGGGGGTTCTACAATGAGCAGTTCTTC.

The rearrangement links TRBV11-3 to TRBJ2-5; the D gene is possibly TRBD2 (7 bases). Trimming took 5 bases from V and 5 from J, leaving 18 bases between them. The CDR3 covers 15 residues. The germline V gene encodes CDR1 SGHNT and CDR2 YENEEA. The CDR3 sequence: CASSPPAGARETQYF. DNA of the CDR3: TGTGCCAGCAGCCCCCCTGCGGGGGCACGGGAGACCCAGTACTTC.

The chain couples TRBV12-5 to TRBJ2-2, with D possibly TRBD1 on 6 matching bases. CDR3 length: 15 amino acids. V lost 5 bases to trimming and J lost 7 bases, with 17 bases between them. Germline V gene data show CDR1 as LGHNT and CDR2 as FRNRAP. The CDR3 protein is CASGPQQGVDGELFF. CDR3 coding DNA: TGTGCTAGTGGTCCACAACAGGGTGTTGACGGGGAGCTGTTTTTT.

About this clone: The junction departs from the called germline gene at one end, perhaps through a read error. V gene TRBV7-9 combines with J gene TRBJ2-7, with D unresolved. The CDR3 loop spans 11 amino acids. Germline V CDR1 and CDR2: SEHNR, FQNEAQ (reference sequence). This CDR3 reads CSSSLEERQYF. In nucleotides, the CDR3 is TGTTCCAGCAGCTTAGAGGAGCGGCAGTACTTC.

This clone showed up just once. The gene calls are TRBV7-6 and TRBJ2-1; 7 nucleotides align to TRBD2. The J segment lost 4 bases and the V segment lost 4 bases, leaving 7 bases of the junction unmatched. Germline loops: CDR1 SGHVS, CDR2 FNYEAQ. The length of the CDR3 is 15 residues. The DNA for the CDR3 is TGTGCCAGCAGCTCAACGGGGGGTGGGTACAATGAGCAGTTCTTC. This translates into CASSSTGGGYNEQFF.

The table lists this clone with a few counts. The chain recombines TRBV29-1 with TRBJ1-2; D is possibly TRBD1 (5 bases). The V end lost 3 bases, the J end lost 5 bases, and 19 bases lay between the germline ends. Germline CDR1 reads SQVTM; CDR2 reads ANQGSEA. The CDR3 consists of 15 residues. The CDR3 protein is CSVDPRGGEGYGYTF. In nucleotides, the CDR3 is TGCAGCGTTGACCCCCGGGGCGGGGAAGGGTATGGCTACACCTTC.

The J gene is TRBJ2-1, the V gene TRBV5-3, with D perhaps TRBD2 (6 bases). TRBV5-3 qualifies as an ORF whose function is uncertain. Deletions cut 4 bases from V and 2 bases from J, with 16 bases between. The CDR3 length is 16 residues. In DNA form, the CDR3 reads TGTGCCAGAAGCGGGTCGGGGGTGGAGCCCTACAATGAGCAGTTCTTC. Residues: CARSGSGVEPYNEQFF.